Each of the 18 T cell receptor beta chains below was sequenced from the same sample in a study of OX40 agonist ivuxolimab in advanced cancers. Library construction relied on the immunoSEQ multiplex PCR assay. TCRdb obtained this table from immuneACCESS and retained in-frame rearrangements with V and J assigned. These tables miss some clones; where compared with another copy, unresolved V genes account for less than half of the shortfall, and the remainder is unexplained. This sample comprises around 77,000 clones, over 75% of them detected only once. The ten largest clones represent roughly 0.7% of the sample. This material consisted of CD4+ or CD8+ T cells sorted from blood, taken in a trial of the OX40 agonist ivuxolimab. All receptors come from an adult with an advanced solid tumor such as melanoma, head and neck, liver or kidney cancer.

This clone turned up a few times. The rearrangement links TRBV10-3 to TRBJ1-6; 7 nucleotides align to TRBD1. The germline CDR1 and CDR2 sequences are ENHRY and SYGVKD. CDR3 length equals 17 residues. V was clipped by 6 bases and J by 10 bases; unmatched bases: 18. The CDR3 nucleotides are TGTGCCATCAGCCCGACAGGGAAGTCGCCCGTGGGGTCACCCCTCCACTTT. Translated, it gives CAISPTGKSPVGSPLHF.

The chain employs TRBV5-1 and TRBJ2-7; 9 nucleotides align to TRBD2. There are 15 residues in the CDR3. V was clipped by 4 bases and J by 4 bases; unmatched bases: 9. Germline loops: CDR1 SGHRS, CDR2 YFSETQ. CDR3 protein: CASSPSGGGAYEQYF. The DNA for the CDR3 is TGCGCCAGCAGCCCTTCTGGCGGGGGGGCGTACGAGCAGTACTTC.

This clone was counted a single time. The chain recombines TRBV5-6 with TRBJ2-2; D might be TRBD1 (5 bases). The CDR3 is 13 amino acids. The germline CDR1 and CDR2 sequences are SGHDT and YYEEEE. Trimming cost V 2 bases and J 6 bases, with 8 bases left between them. The CDR3 region is CASSFRDAGELFF. CDR3 coding DNA: TGTGCCAGCAGCTTCAGGGATGCCGGGGAGCTGTTTTTT. Supplemented by reference TRBV5-6 and TRBJ2-2, the full variable domain reads DAGVTQSPTHLIKTRGQQVTLRCSPKSGHDTVSWYQQALGQGPQFIFQYYEEEERQRGNFPDRFSGHQFPNYSSELNVNALLLGDSALYLCASSFRDAGELFFGEGSRLTVL.

The chain combines TRBV14 with TRBJ1-2; D unresolved. The CDR3 length is 13 residues. V dropped 0 bases and J dropped 2 bases, with 4 bases sitting between them. The germline gives CDR1 SGHDN, CDR2 FVKESK. The DNA of the CDR3 is TGTGCCAGCAGCCAAGATCCAAACTATGGCTACACCTTC. Its protein is CASSQDPNYGYTF.

The V call is TRBV4-1, the J call TRBJ1-3; possible D gene TRBD1, 6 bases. Trimming took off 4 bases at V and 1 base at J, with 11 bases between the two ends. This CDR3 region has 15 residues. Germline V gene data show CDR1 as MGHRA and CDR2 as YSYEKL. CDR3 nucleotide sequence: TGCGCCAGCAGCCCCGAGGGGGGTTCTGGAAACACCATATATTTT. Translated: CASSPEGGSGNTIYF.

This clone was counted a single time. V gene TRBV5-8 combines with J gene TRBJ2-5; D not certain. With 0 bases removed from V and 5 bases from J, the gap between germline ends came to 5 bases. The CDR3 consists of 12 residues. The germline V gene has CDR1 SGHTS and CDR2 YDEGEE. Here the CDR3 reads CASSLAWETQYF. CDR3 coding DNA: TGTGCCAGCAGCTTGGCCTGGGAGACCCAGTACTTC.

The CDR3 DNA follows: TGCAGTGCTAGAGATCAGGTCGAGCAGTACTTC. Translation gives CSARDQVEQYF. This chain links TRBV20-1 with TRBJ2-7; D is ambiguous. The germline V gene has CDR1 DFQATT and CDR2 SNEGSKA (reference sequence). The CDR3 is 11 residues long. V shed 0 bases and J shed 6 bases, with 6 bases lying between them.

This clone was recorded once. The chain joins TRBV7-6 to TRBJ1-2; D unclear. CDR1 SGHVS and CDR2 FNYEAQ come from the germline V gene. V lost 2 bases, J lost 10 bases, and 11 bases lay in between. The CDR3 contains 12 residues. CDR3 nucleotide sequence: TGTGCCAGCAGCTTATTAAGGGAGGACTACACCTTC. Protein: CASSLLREDYTF. Supplemented by reference TRBV7-6 and TRBJ1-2, the full variable domain reads GAGVSQSPRYKVTKRGQDVALRCDPISGHVSLYWYRQALGQGPEFLTYFNYEAQQDKSGLPNDRFSAERPEGSISTLTIQRTEQRDSAMYRCASSLLREDYTFGSGTRLTVV.

This clone was counted once. The chain combines TRBV5-1 with TRBJ1-3, with D unresolved. V was clipped by 1 base and J by 0 bases, with 8 bases between them. From germline, CDR1 is SGHRS and CDR2 YFSETQ. The CDR3 is 15 residues long. The CDR3 DNA is TGCGCCAGCAGCTTGCAGGTCTCCTCTGGAAACACCATATATTTT. Its translation is CASSLQVSSGNTIYF.

The genes are TRBV5-1 and TRBJ1-6, with TRBD1 as a possible D gene (5 bases). The CDR3 covers 16 residues. From germline, CDR1 is SGHRS and CDR2 YFSETQ. The V and J ends lost 4 bases and 7 bases respectively, with 18 bases between them. CDR3 in DNA: TGCGCCAGCAGCCAAGAGGCTGATAGGGGCAATTCACCCCTCCACTTT. Translating it yields CASSQEADRGNSPLHF.

The chain has TRBV12-5 and TRBJ1-5; D remains unclear. V was pared by 0 bases and J by 2 bases, with 11 bases between. CDR3 length equals 16 residues. Looked up from germline, CDR1 is LGHNT and CDR2 is FRNRAP. CDR3 residues: CASGLVRSEGNQPQHF. In nucleotides, the CDR3 is TGTGCTAGTGGTTTGGTACGGTCTGAGGGCAATCAGCCCCAGCATTTT.

The chain couples TRBV2 to TRBJ2-3; no reliable D call. There are 12 residues in the CDR3. V was trimmed by 2 bases and J by 6 bases, leaving 6 bases between them. CDR1 is SNHLY and CDR2 is FYNNEI in the germline V gene. CDR3 loop: CASSETGDTQYF. CDR3 DNA sequence: TGTGCCAGCAGTGAAACGGGTGATACGCAGTATTTT.

The rearrangement links TRBV6-5 to TRBJ2-7, with D tentatively TRBD1 (7 bases). Germline-derived CDR1 and CDR2 are MNHEY and SVGAGI. V was clipped by 5 bases and J by 1 base, with 15 bases between them. This CDR3 has 15 residues. CDR3 sequence (DNA): TGTGCCAGCAGTCCCCGACAGGGAGGTTCCTACGAGCAGTACTTC. Encoded protein: CASSPRQGGSYEQYF.

This clone was found once. V is TRBV18 and J is TRBJ2-2; the match to TRBD2 covers 10 bases. The CDR3 loop spans 16 amino acids. Per germline, CDR1 KGHSH and CDR2 LQKENI. The ends lost 3 bases at V and 0 bases at J; junction bases unmatched: 1. Written as DNA, the CDR3 is TGTGCCAGCTCACCCCTAGCGGGGGCGAACACCGGGGAGCTGTTTTTT. Its protein is CASSPLAGANTGELFF. The full variable domain, rest sourced from reference TRBV18 and TRBJ2-2, is NAGVMQNPRHLVRRRGQEARLRCSPMKGHSHVYWYRQLPEEGLKFMVYLQKENIIDESGMPKERFSAEFPKEGPSILRIQQVVRGDSAAYFCASSPLAGANTGELFFGEGSRLTVL.

The rearrangement joins TRBV7-2 to TRBJ1-4, with unresolved D. The CDR3 loop spans 13 amino acids. Deletions cut 8 bases from V and 0 bases from J, with 7 bases between. CDR1 SGHTA and CDR2 FQGNSA come from the germline V gene. The CDR3 region has the DNA TGTGCCAGCGGCCTTGCAACTAATGAAAAACTGTTTTTT. This translates into CASGLATNEKLFF.

The chain is built from TRBV30 and TRBJ1-2; the D gene is possibly TRBD1 (5 bases). The CDR3 is 11 amino acids. Germline-derived CDR1 and CDR2 are GTSNPN and SVGIG (reference sequence). V lost 0 bases and J lost 12, with 11 bases in between. CDR3 sequence reads: CAWSVGAVDTF. DNA for the CDR3: TGTGCCTGGAGTGTAGGGGCCGTCGACACCTTC.

V and J are TRBV7-2 and TRBJ2-5; no definite D call. The germline V gene has CDR1 SGHTA and CDR2 FQGNSA. The CDR3 length is 11 residues. Trimming removed 4 bases at V and 5 bases at J, with 5 bases between. Here the CDR3 DNA reads TGTGCCAGCAGCTCCTATGAGACCCAGTACTTC. Its protein product is CASSSYETQYF.

The chain employs TRBV19 and TRBJ2-3; 7 positions agree with TRBD1. V shed 6 bases and J 1 base; nucleotides not matched to a gene: 4. The CDR3 totals 14 residues. CDR1 and CDR2 (germline): LNHDA, SQIVND (reference sequence). CDR3 loop: CASRNRGGTDTQYF. CDR3 nucleotide sequence: TGTGCCAGTAGGAACAGGGGAGGCACAGATACGCAGTATTTT. Full variable domain (missing parts from reference TRBV19 and TRBJ2-3): DGGITQSPKYLFRKEGQNVTLSCEQNLNHDAMYWYRQDPGQGLRLIYYSQIVNDFQKGDIAEGYSVSREKKESFPLTVTSAQKNPTAFYLCASRNRGGTDTQYFGPGTRLTVL.